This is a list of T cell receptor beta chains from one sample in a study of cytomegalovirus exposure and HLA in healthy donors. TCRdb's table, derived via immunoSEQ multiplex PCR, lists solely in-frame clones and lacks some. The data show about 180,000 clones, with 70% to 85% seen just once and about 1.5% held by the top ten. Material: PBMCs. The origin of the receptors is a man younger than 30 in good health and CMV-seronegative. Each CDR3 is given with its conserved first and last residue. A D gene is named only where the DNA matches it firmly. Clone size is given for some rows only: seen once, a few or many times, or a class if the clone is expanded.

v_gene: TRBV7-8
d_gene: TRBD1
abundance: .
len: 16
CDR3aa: CASSLRDRGSSYGYTF

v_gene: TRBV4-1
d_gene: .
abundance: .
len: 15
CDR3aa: CASSQQGRNTGELFF

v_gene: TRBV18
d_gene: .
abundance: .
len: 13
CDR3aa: CASSGGGNTEAFF

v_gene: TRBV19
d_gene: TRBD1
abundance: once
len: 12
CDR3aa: CAVRQGPYQDTF

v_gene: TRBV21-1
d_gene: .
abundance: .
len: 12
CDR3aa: CASSRRTDTQYF

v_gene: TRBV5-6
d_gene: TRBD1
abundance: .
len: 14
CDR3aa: CASSFWTGGREAFF

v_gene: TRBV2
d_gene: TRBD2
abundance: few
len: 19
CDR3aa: CASSESPSGRVAGANVLTF

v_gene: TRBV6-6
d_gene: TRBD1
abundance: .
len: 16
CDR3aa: CASSGRQGGSYNEQFF

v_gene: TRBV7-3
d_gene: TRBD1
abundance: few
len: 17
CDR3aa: CASSNGTASGSNQPQHF

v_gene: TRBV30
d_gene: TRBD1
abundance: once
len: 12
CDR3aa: CAWGQGGYEQYF

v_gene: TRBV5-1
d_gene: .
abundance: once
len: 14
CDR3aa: CASSLVISYNEQFF